This T cell receptor beta chain emerged from a study of neurological immune-mediated disorders. General study results and limits: Multiple sclerosis, the disease with the least TCR clonal expansion, fell below healthy controls, whereas HTLV-1-associated myelopathy showed the most. Because no CDR3 amino acid sequences were shared across subjects by expanded clones, private repertoires were suggested in all groups.

This clonotype appeared many times. Its specificity is unknown. The CDR3 extends over 11 amino acids. Germline V lookup: CDR1 DFQATT, CDR2 SNEGSKA (reference sequence). Trimming removed 4 bases at V and 5 bases at J, with 5 bases between. TCRdb ran MiXCR on the 5' RACE reads and lists one entry per CDR3 protein. The data show some 70,000 distinct CDR3 sequences, 3% to 3.5% seen once. The chain is built from TRBV20-1 and TRBJ2-2; no clear D gene. The TCR comes from a middle-aged man with multiple sclerosis. Specimen: PBMCs. The CDR3 DNA follows: TGCAGTGCTATAAGGACCGGGGAGCTGTTTTTT. It yields the protein CSAIRTGELFF.